The 3 T cell receptor beta chains listed next were all sequenced from one sample in a study of Ad26.COV2.S vaccination and SARS-CoV-2 variants. As to treatment: about 20 received Ad26.COV2.S at low or high dose, single or two shots; 5 received placebo; per-sample allocation not given. Following the first vaccine or placebo injection, samples were taken on day 63. Repertoires were generated with immunoSEQ multiplex PCR, while TCRdb's copy carries only in-frame clones and drops some. This sample has roughly 380,000 clones, with roughly 87% found just once. The material was peripheral blood, obtained in a trial of Ad26.COV2.S vaccine versus placebo. The origin of the receptors is a person aged 18-65 years who received the Ad26.COV2.S COVID-19 vaccine or a placebo.

This clone appeared once. The chain is built from TRBV5-1 and TRBJ1-3; 7 bases align to TRBD1. Germline assignment: CDR1 SGHRS and CDR2 YFSETQ. The junction had 9 bases not matched to a gene; V was cut back by 0 bases and J by 3 bases. The CDR3 is made up of 17 amino acids. The CDR3 region has the DNA TGCGCCAGCAGCTTGGGACAGGGCCGACTTAGTGGAAACACCATATATTTT. This codes for CASSLGQGRLSGNTIYF.

The V and J genes are TRBV6-5 and TRBJ1-1, with a possible D match to TRBD1 (6 bases). CDR1 MNHEY and CDR2 SVGAGI come from the germline V gene. V gave up 8 bases and J gave up 5 bases, with 12 bases separating them. CDR3 length: 12 residues. The DNA for the CDR3 is TGTGCCAGCTACAGGGAGGGGACTGAAGCTTTCTTT. This gives the protein CASYREGTEAFF.

The V call is TRBV7-3, the J call TRBJ2-1, with D uncertain. The CDR3 totals 16 residues. CDR1 and CDR2 (germline): SGHTA, FQGTGA. Trimming stripped 1 base from V and 5 bases from J, with 15 bases between. CDR3 bases: TGTGCCAGCAGCTTAAATCCCTCCCTACTGGACAATGAGCAGTTCTTC. It specifies CASSLNPSLLDNEQFF.